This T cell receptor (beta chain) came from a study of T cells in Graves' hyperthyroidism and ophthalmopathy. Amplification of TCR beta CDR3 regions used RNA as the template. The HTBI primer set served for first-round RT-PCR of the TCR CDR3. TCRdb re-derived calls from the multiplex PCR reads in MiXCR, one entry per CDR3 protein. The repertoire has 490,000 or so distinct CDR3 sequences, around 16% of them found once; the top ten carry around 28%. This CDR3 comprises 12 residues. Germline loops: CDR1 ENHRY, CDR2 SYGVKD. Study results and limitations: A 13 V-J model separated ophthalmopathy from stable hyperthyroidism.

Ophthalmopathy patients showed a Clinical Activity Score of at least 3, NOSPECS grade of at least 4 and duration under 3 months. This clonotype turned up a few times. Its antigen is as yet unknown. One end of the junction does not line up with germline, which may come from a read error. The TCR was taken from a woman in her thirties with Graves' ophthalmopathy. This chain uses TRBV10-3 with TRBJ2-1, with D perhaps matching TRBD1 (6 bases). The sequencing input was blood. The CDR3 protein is CAISESDRTELF. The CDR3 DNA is TGTGCCATCAGTGAGTCCGATAGGACAGAGCTCTTC.